The 27 T cell receptor beta chains listed next were all sequenced from one sample in a study of T cell responses to AZD1222 COVID-19 vaccine. Some clones are missing from TCRdb's copy, which holds only in-frame ones; the method was immunoSEQ multiplex PCR. The sample has around 100,000 clones; 80% to 95% are singletons. This sample comprised peripheral blood, obtained on day 0 of AZD1222 vaccination. Every receptor here comes from an adult in good health.

The rearrangement links TRBV7-9 to TRBJ1-1; no firm D call. The CDR3 is 12 residues long. V shed 5 bases and J shed 1 base, with 5 bases lying between them. Per the germline V gene, CDR1 is SEHNR and CDR2 is FQNEAQ (reference sequence). This CDR3 reads CASSRPNTEAFF. The DNA of the CDR3 is TGTGCCAGCAGCAGGCCGAACACTGAAGCTTTCTTT.

The chain recombines TRBV2 with TRBJ2-5; 12 bases line up with TRBD2. CDR3 length equals 16 residues. After removal of 5 bases from V and 5 bases from J, the junction contained 9 bases not matched to a gene. Per the germline V gene, CDR1 is SNHLY and CDR2 is FYNNEI. The CDR3 DNA reads TGTGCCAGCAGTTATCGACTAGCGGGAGTCCGGGAGACCCAGTACTTC. Translating it yields CASSYRLAGVRETQYF.

The rearrangement links TRBV18 to TRBJ2-1, with 11 bases lining up with TRBD1. The ends lost 6 bases at V and 8 bases at J; junction bases unmatched: 9. CDR1 and CDR2 from the germline V gene are KGHSH and LQKENI. This CDR3 is built from 15 residues. This CDR3 reads CASSAKGQGGDEQFF. CDR3 nucleotide sequence: TGTGCCAGCTCTGCAAAGGGACAGGGGGGGGATGAGCAGTTCTTC. Full variable domain (outside the CDR3, taken from reference TRBV18 and TRBJ2-1): NAGVMQNPRHLVRRRGQEARLRCSPMKGHSHVYWYRQLPEEGLKFMVYLQKENIIDESGMPKERFSAEFPKEGPSILRIQQVVRGDSAAYFCASSAKGQGGDEQFFGPGTRLTVL.

The genes are TRBV5-5 and TRBJ1-2; D not certain. Trimming took 0 bases from V and 0 from J, leaving 12 bases between them. CDR1 SGHKS and CDR2 YYEKEE come from the germline V gene (reference sequence). CDR3 length: 16 residues. The CDR3 loop reads CASSLGLSVPNYGYTF. The CDR3 DNA is TGTGCCAGCAGCTTGGGACTGTCGGTTCCTAACTATGGCTACACCTTC.

The chain employs TRBV7-7 and TRBJ2-5; 9 positions agree with TRBD1. Germline V CDR1 and CDR2: SSHAT, FNYEAQ (reference sequence). Unmatched junction bases numbered 2, after V lost 4 bases and J lost 5 bases. CDR3 length equals 13 residues. This CDR3 reads CASSSDRGETQYF. Here the CDR3 DNA reads TGTGCCAGCAGCTCGGACAGGGGTGAGACCCAGTACTTC.

The rearrangement links TRBV30 to TRBJ1-1; D unresolved. Germline-derived CDR1 and CDR2 are GTSNPN and SVGIG (reference sequence). The V and J ends lost 5 bases and 2 bases respectively, with 9 bases between them. The CDR3 loop spans 12 amino acids. This CDR3 reads CAWSDSNTEAFF. The CDR3 region has the DNA TGTGCCTGGTCAGATTCCAACACTGAAGCTTTCTTT.

The chain combines TRBV18 with TRBJ2-7; 7 bases fit TRBD2. Germline values: CDR1 KGHSH, CDR2 LQKENI. V trimming: 3 bases; J trimming: 2 bases; junction bases outside the gene matches: 7. The CDR3 contains 15 residues. DNA of the CDR3: TGTGCCAGCTCACCCGAGGGACTAAGAACCTACGAGCAGTACTTC. It yields the protein CASSPEGLRTYEQYF.

This chain joins TRBV15 and TRBJ1-5; perhaps TRBD1 as D (6 bases). Germline V gene lookup returns CDR1 LNHNV and CDR2 YYDKDF (reference sequence). There are 18 residues in the CDR3. Trimming removed 1 base at V and 1 base at J, with 17 bases between. The CDR3 region is CATSRAYREGGSNQPQHF. DNA for the CDR3: TGTGCCACCAGCAGAGCCTACAGGGAAGGAGGAAGCAATCAGCCCCAGCATTTT.

This clone was detected only once. The chain recombines TRBV28 with TRBJ1-5; D is undetermined. The CDR3 covers 16 residues. Germline loops: CDR1 MDHEN, CDR2 SYDVKM. CDR3 nucleotides: TGTGCAGTCGATTACAGCAGCAGGAACCTCAATCAGCCCCAGCATTTT. This codes for CAVDYSSRNLNQPQHF.

The chain links TRBV6-2 or TRBV6-3 to TRBJ1-1; tentatively, D is TRBD1 (5 bases). This CDR3 is built from 16 residues. Germline CDR1 is MNHEY and CDR2 is SVGEGT. V dropped 0 bases and J dropped 4 bases, with 15 bases sitting between them. CDR3 nucleotide sequence: TGTGCCAGCAGTTACTCGTGGTCAGGGTTGGTCACTGAAGCTTTCTTT. Amino acids: CASSYSWSGLVTEAFF.

The chain carries TRBV2 and TRBJ2-5, with 8 positions matching TRBD2. The germline V gene has CDR1 SNHLY and CDR2 FYNNEI. V lost 8 bases to trimming and J lost 1 base; unmatched junction nucleotides: 6. There are 14 residues in the CDR3. The DNA of the CDR3 is TGTGCCAGCCGACTGGGACTAGTCCAAGAGACCCAGTACTTC. Encoded protein: CASRLGLVQETQYF.

This clone was counted a single time. The rearrangement joins TRBV6-1 to TRBJ1-4; a possible D gene is TRBD1 (6 bases). This CDR3 has 14 amino acids. The germline V and J ends were trimmed by 2 bases and 7 bases, with 11 bases remaining between them. Germline CDR1 is MNHNS and CDR2 is SASEGT. This CDR3 reads CASSETGHAEKLFF. The CDR3 bases are TGTGCCAGCAGTGAAACGGGACATGCTGAAAAACTGTTTTTT.

This rearrangement joins TRBV7-2 to TRBJ2-2, with unresolved D. Per germline, CDR1 SGHTA and CDR2 FQGNSA. Deletions cut 1 base from V and 1 base from J, with 4 bases between. This CDR3 contains 14 residues. CDR3 loop: CASSLDRNTGELFF. DNA for the CDR3: TGTGCCAGCAGCTTAGACAGGAACACCGGGGAGCTGTTTTTT.

The chain couples TRBV7-3 to TRBJ1-3, with TRBD1 matching 9 bases. Losses at the gene ends were 2 bases for V and 1 base for J; bases not matched to a gene: 9. The CDR3 has 18 residues. Germline V CDR1 and CDR2: SGHTA, FQGTGA. CDR3 loop: CASSLPWDRVYSGNTIYF. CDR3 nucleotides: TGTGCCAGCAGCTTACCCTGGGACAGGGTTTATTCTGGAAACACCATATATTTT. The whole variable domain, remainder taken from reference TRBV7-3 and TRBJ1-3, is GAGVSQTPSNKVTEKGKYVELRCDPISGHTALYWYRQSLGQGPEFLIYFQGTGAADDSGLPNDRFFAVRPEGSVSTLKIQRTERGDSAVYLCASSLPWDRVYSGNTIYFGEGSWLTVV.

This chain uses TRBV24-1 with TRBJ2-3; no firm D call. This CDR3 is 14 amino acids long. V lost 7 bases, J lost 0 bases, and 10 bases lay in between. From germline, CDR1 is KGHDR and CDR2 SFDVKD. The CDR3 reads CATRGPVSTDTQYF. The CDR3 bases are TGTGCCACCAGGGGCCCTGTTAGCACAGATACGCAGTATTTT.

V usage is TRBV28 and J usage is TRBJ1-2, with 10 bases fitting TRBD1. The trim removed 3 bases at V and 8 bases at J, leaving 3 bases unmatched. Per the germline V gene, CDR1 is MDHEN and CDR2 is SYDVKM. The CDR3 is made up of 13 amino acids. The CDR3 is CASSLTGGVGYTF. CDR3 bases: TGTGCCAGCAGTTTGACAGGGGGCGTCGGCTACACCTTC.

The chain is built from TRBV27 and TRBJ2-1; 14 bases align to TRBD2. V dropped 5 bases and J dropped 9; count of bases not matched to a gene: 15. The CDR3 has 18 amino acids. CDR1 and CDR2 (germline): MNHEY, SMNVEV (reference sequence). In DNA, the CDR3 is TGTGCCAGCAGTACCGGACTAGCGGGAGGCGCCGGTATCTCTGAGCAGTTCTTC. This gives the protein CASSTGLAGGAGISEQFF.

The CDR3 loop is CSVEIGNTIYF. The CDR3 nucleotides are TGCAGCGTCGAGATTGGAAACACCATATATTTT. This chain links TRBV29-1 with TRBJ1-3, with unresolved D. The CDR3 contains 11 residues. V lost 6 bases, J lost 3 bases, and 6 bases lay in between. The germline CDR1 and CDR2 sequences are SQVTM and ANQGSEA. The full variable domain, rest sourced from reference TRBV29-1 and TRBJ1-3, is SAVISQKPSRDICQRGTSLTIQCQVDSQVTMMFWYRQQPGQSLTLIATANQGSEATYESGFVIDKFPISRPNLTFSTLTVSNMSPEDSSIYLCSVEIGNTIYFGEGSWLTVV.

This clone was seen once. This sequence joins TRBV7-2 and TRBJ2-1; 9 bases line up with TRBD2. This CDR3 is built from 18 residues. Germline V gene lookup returns CDR1 SGHTA and CDR2 FQGNSA. After removal of 5 bases from V and 0 bases from J, the junction contained 11 bases not matched to a gene. CDR3 sequence (DNA): TGTGCCAGCAGCCCTCATGGACTAGCGAAAAGCTCCTACAATGAGCAGTTCTTC. Its protein is CASSPHGLAKSSYNEQFF.

This rearrangement joins TRBV24-1 to TRBJ2-7, with 10 bases fitting TRBD1. Germline CDR1 is KGHDR and CDR2 is SFDVKD. J gave up 6 bases and V 3 bases, and 7 bases lay outside the gene matches. This CDR3 has 15 amino acids. Written as DNA, the CDR3 is TGTGCCACCAGTGATGGGACAGGGGTAATCGGCGAGCAGTACTTC. As protein: CATSDGTGVIGEQYF.

The chain employs TRBV7-2 and TRBJ1-4; the match to TRBD1 covers 7 bases. Germline CDR1 is SGHTA and CDR2 is FQGNSA. The CDR3 loop spans 15 amino acids. Unmatched junction bases numbered 10, after V lost 5 bases and J lost 7 bases. The CDR3 DNA reads TGTGCCAGCAGCCCCCAGGGGGGAATGGGTGAAAAACTGTTTTTT. Its translation: CASSPQGGMGEKLFF.

This clone was recorded a few times. The chain has TRBV3-1 (or the pseudogene TRBV3-2) and TRBJ1-3; the D gene is possibly TRBD1 (6 bases). CDR3 length: 15 residues. V was clipped by 2 bases and J by 1 base, with 9 bases between them. Germline V gene lookup returns CDR1 LGHDT and CDR2 YNNKEL (reference sequence). As DNA, the CDR3 is TGTGCCAGCAGCCAAAACAGGGCGTCTGGAAACACCATATATTTT. Translation: CASSQNRASGNTIYF.

The chain has TRBV20-1 and TRBJ2-1; 10 bases are a match to TRBD2. The length of the CDR3 is 14 residues. V dropped 3 bases and J dropped 9; count of bases not matched to a gene: 8. Germline V gene data show CDR1 as DFQATT and CDR2 as SNEGSKA (reference sequence). In DNA, the CDR3 is TGCAGTGCTAGTCGACTAGCGGGTGAGGGTGAGCAGTTCTTC. Encoded protein: CSASRLAGEGEQFF.

The chain uses TRBV10-3 and TRBJ2-7, with TRBD2 as a possible D gene (6 bases). The CDR3 has 16 residues. The V gene's germline CDR1 is ENHRY and CDR2 SYGVKD. V lost 4 bases and J lost 4, with 20 bases in between. The CDR3 DNA reads as TGTGCCATCAGTGGGAACTTGGAGGGCCTAGGGTACGAGCAGTACTTC. Amino acids: CAISGNLEGLGYEQYF.

The chain is built from TRBV7-6 and TRBJ2-3; 10 nucleotides match TRBD1. The CDR3 is 16 amino acids. Trimming removed 5 bases from V and 3 bases from J; junction bases left unmatched: 8. CDR1 and CDR2 from the germline V gene are SGHVS and FNYEAQ. The CDR3 nucleotides read TGTGCCAGCAGCCTCACGGGACAGGGGATAACAGATACGCAGTATTTT. Translated: CASSLTGQGITDTQYF.

The rearrangement links TRBV19 to TRBJ1-2; D is ambiguous. V dropped 6 bases and J dropped 1 base, with 12 bases sitting between them. Germline CDR1 reads LNHDA; CDR2 reads SQIVND (reference sequence). This CDR3 spans 14 amino acids. In nucleotides, the CDR3 is TGTGCCAGTAGGCAGAGGGCGGGTAACTATGGCTACACCTTC. Its translation: CASRQRAGNYGYTF.

This clone showed up just once. This chain links TRBV10-3 with TRBJ2-7; 7 bases are a match to TRBD1. CDR3 size: 14 residues. The V and J ends lost 2 bases and 2 bases, in that order; junction bases with no gene match: 3. The V gene's germline CDR1 is ENHRY and CDR2 SYGVKD. Here the CDR3 reads CAISEGDRAYEQYF. As DNA, the CDR3 is TGTGCCATCAGTGAGGGGGACAGAGCCTACGAGCAGTACTTC.